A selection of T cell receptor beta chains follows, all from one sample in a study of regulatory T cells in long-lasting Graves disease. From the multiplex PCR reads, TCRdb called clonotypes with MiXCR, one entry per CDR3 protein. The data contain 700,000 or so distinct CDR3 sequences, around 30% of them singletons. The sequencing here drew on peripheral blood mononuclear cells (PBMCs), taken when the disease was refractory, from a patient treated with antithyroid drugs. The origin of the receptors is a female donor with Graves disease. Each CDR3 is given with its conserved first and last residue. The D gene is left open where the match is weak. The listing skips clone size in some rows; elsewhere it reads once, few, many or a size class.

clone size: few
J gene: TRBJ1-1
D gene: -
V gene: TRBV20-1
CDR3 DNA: TGCAGTGGAGCGGGGATGAACACTGAAGCTTTCTTT
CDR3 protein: CSGAGMNTEAFF

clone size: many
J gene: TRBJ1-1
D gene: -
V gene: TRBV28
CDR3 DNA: TGTGCCCTTGGCAAGGGATCCGCGAACACTGAAGCTTTCTTT
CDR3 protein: CALGKGSANTEAFF

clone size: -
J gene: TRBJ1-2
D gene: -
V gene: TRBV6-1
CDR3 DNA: TGTGCCAGCAGCCAAAACCCAGACAGTAACTATGGCTACACCTTC
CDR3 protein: CASSQNPDSNYGYTF

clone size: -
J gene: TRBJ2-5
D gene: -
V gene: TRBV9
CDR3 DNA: TGTGCCAGCAGCCCGGGAGGGGGGCGGACAGGAGAGACCCAGTACTTC
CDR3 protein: CASSPGGGRTGETQYF

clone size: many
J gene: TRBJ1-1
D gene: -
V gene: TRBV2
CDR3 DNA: TGTGCCAGCAGTGAAGGCAGAGACACTGAAGCTTTCTTT
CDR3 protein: CASSEGRDTEAFF

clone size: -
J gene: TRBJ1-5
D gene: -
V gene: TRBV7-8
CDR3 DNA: TGTGCCAGCAGCACGGGGACGGCGAGGAGCAATCAGCCCCAGCATTTT
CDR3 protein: CASSTGTARSNQPQHF

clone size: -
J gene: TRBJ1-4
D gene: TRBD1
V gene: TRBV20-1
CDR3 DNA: TGCAGTGCTAGGAACAGAAAAGGACAGGGTCGGCGTGAAAAACTGTTTTTT
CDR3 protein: CSARNRKGQGRREKLFF

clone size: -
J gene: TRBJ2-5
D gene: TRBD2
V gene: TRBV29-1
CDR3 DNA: TGCAGCGGGCAGGGCGGGAGAGTGGAGACCCAGTACTTC
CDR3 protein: CSGQGGRVETQYF

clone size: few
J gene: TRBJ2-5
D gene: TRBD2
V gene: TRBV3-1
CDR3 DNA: TGTGCCAGCAGCCAAGATAGGAAAGCGGGAGTCCAAGAGACCCAGTACTTC
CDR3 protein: CASSQDRKAGVQETQYF

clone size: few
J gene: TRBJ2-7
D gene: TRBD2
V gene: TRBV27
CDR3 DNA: TGTGCCAGCACCCTACTAGCGTCGTCCTACGAGCAGTACTTC
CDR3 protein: CASTLLASSYEQYF

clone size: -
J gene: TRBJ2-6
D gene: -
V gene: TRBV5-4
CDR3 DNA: TGTGCCAGCAGCTTGGCCGGCAGGGACGGGGCCAACGTCCTGACTTTC
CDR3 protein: CASSLAGRDGANVLTF